These 9 T cell receptor beta chains were all obtained from the same sample, sequenced in a study of T-cell reconstitution after alpha-beta-depleted transplantation in children (dated by TCRdb to the mid-2010s). Receptors were amplified or captured by PCR. Sequencing used an Illumina HiSeq 2500. To normalize quantification of the TCRbeta repertoire, the TCR libraries were built with molecular barcoding that relied on unique molecular identifiers. TCRdb trimmed public reads at Q25 via fastp, called clones via MiXCR and kept in-frame beta chains. Rows are combined by CDR3 protein, so each entry shows the most common genes and DNA. This sample holds 220,000 or so distinct CDR3 sequences; approximately 8% were observed only once. The ten top clones hold 6.3% of the sample. This specimen's treatment or condition label, per the study, means: allogeneic hematopoietic cell transplantation with graft depleted of TCRalphabeta T cells and CD19 B cells.

The source was PBMCs, mostly from graft donor cells, collected 180 days after TCRalphabeta/CD19-depleted stem cell transplant. The receptors stem from a male patient aged 10-17 years who had a stem cell transplant for acute lymphoblastic leukemia, so the T cells may come from the graft donor.

This clonotype was recorded many times. This chain links TRBV4-2 with TRBJ1-1; TRBD1 agrees at 10 bases. The length of the CDR3 is 17 residues. Germline CDR1 reads LGHNA; CDR2 reads YNFKEQ. V shed 4 bases and J 1 base; nucleotides not matched to a gene: 9. CDR3 bases: TGTGCCAGCAGCCCGACTGTGACAGGGGGCTGGAACACTGAAGCTTTCTTT. Translated: CASSPTVTGGWNTEAFF.

About this clonotype itself: A much larger clone lies a single base off, so this may be a read error. V usage is TRBV7-9 and J usage is TRBJ2-3, with 7 bases aligning to TRBD1. The CDR3 contains 15 residues. Germline assignment: CDR1 SEHNR and CDR2 FQNEAQ (reference sequence). The CDR3 protein is CARSLSGQFTDTQYF. The CDR3 DNA sequence: TGTGCCAGAAGCTTATCGGGACAGTTCACAGATACGCAGTATTTT.

Note on this clonotype: Since a much larger clone is just one base distant, this may be a read error. Likely a read error: the CDR3 ends without its conserved phenylalanine or tryptophan. The chain recombines TRBV10-3 with TRBJ1-2; 7 nucleotides align to TRBD1. Germline CDR1 and CDR2: ENHRY and SYGVKD. Trimming at V came to 2 bases and at J to 0 bases, leaving 6 bases not matched to a gene. This CDR3 region has 16 residues. CDR3 sequence: CAISEGTDSTNYGYTV. CDR3 nucleotide sequence: TGTGCCATCAGTGAGGGGACAGATTCGACTAACTATGGCTACACCGTC.

Ten or more counts support this clonotype. The rearrangement joins TRBV12-3 or TRBV12-4 to TRBJ1-2, with TRBD1 as a possible D gene (6 bases). The length of the CDR3 is 14 residues. Trimming took 5 bases from V and 4 from J, leaving 14 bases between them. This CDR3 reads CASSKPGQTYGYTF. CDR3 DNA sequence: TGTGCCAGCAGTAAACCGGGACAAACCTATGGCTACACCTTC.

This clonotype was found many times. J is TRBJ1-1 and V is TRBV5-1, with D maybe TRBD1 (5 bases). The CDR3 spans 12 residues. The V gene lost 6 bases and the J gene lost 4 bases, with 10 bases spanning the gap. The germline gives CDR1 SGHRS, CDR2 YFSETQ. In DNA form, the CDR3 reads TGCGCCAGCACAGGGCAGGGCACTGAAGCTTTCTTT. Translated, it gives CASTGQGTEAFF. The complete variable domain, with remaining parts taken from reference TRBV5-1 and TRBJ1-1, reads KAGVTQTPRYLIKTRGQQVTLSCSPISGHRSVSWYQQTPGQGLQFLFEYFSETQRNKGNFPGRFSGRQFSNSRSEMNVSTLELGDSALYLCASTGQGTEAFFGQGTRLTVV.

This clonotype came up many times. J is TRBJ1-6 and V is TRBV4-1; no firm D call. The CDR3 totals 13 residues. The germline gives CDR1 MGHRA, CDR2 YSYEKL. The V gene lost 9 bases and the J gene lost 6 bases, with 12 bases spanning the gap. The DNA for the CDR3 is TGCGCCAGTTCAAAGAGTTTTAATTCACCCCTCCACTTT. It is translated as CASSKSFNSPLHF.

This clonotype was seen only a few times. This chain connects TRBV20-1 to TRBJ2-2; 12 nucleotides match TRBD2. This CDR3 region has 15 residues. Unmatched junction bases numbered 6, after V lost 7 bases and J lost 3 bases. In germline, CDR1 is DFQATT, CDR2 SNEGSKA (reference sequence). The CDR3 reads CSGLAGGPYTGELFF. CDR3 nucleotide sequence: TGCAGTGGGCTAGCGGGAGGGCCTTACACCGGGGAGCTGTTTTTT.

This clonotype showed up many times. One end of the junction does not line up with germline, which may come from a read error. V usage is TRBV7-7 and J usage is TRBJ2-5, with 8 bases matching TRBD1. The germline gives CDR1 SSHAT, CDR2 FNYEAQ (reference sequence). The CDR3 extends over 17 amino acids. The CDR3 region is CASSLISGQAFQETQYF. The CDR3 DNA follows: TGTGCTAGCAGCTTAATTTCGGGACAGGCTTTCCAAGAGACCCAGTACTTC. Looking up the rest from reference TRBV7-7 and TRBJ2-5 gives the full variable domain: GAGVSQSPRYKVTKRGQDVTLRCDPISSHATLYWYQQALGQGPEFLTYFNYEAQPDKSGLPSDRFSAERPEGSISTLTIQRTEQRDSAMYRCASSLISGQAFQETQYFGPGTRLLVL.

In this sample, this clonotype turned up many times. The CDR3 protein is CASSLWGGTEYNEQFF. The DNA of the CDR3 is TGTGCCAGCAGCTTATGGGGGGGGACAGAGTACAATGAGCAGTTCTTC. V is TRBV7-2 and J is TRBJ2-1; possibly TRBD1 or TRBD2 for D (7 bases each). This CDR3 comprises 16 residues. In germline, CDR1 is SGHTA, CDR2 FQGNSA. V was pared by 2 bases and J by 4 bases, with 15 bases between.